Following are 2 T cell receptor beta chains from one sample sequenced in a study of blood T cell repertoires in COVID-19. Profiled with immunoSEQ multiplex PCR; TCRdb holds only in-frame clones, not every one. This sample yields fewer than 450,000 clones, of which 90% are seen a single time; 0.6% belongs to the top ten. The specimen sequenced was PBMCs or T cells enriched from blood (not recorded which). The receptors shown here come from a man aged 18 to 29 who had recovered from COVID-19.

The chain recombines TRBV5-1 with TRBJ2-3; D unresolved. Germline values: CDR1 SGHRS, CDR2 YFSETQ. V lost 0 bases to trimming and J lost 0 bases, with 8 bases between them. CDR3 size: 15 residues. The CDR3 DNA reads as TGCGCCAGCAGCTTGGAGCACCCTAGCACAGATACGCAGTATTTT. This encodes CASSLEHPSTDTQYF.

The chain links TRBV7-2 to TRBJ1-6, with 8 nucleotides matching TRBD1. Per germline, CDR1 SGHTA and CDR2 FQGNSA. V dropped 3 bases and J dropped 4; count of bases not matched to a gene: 5. CDR3 length: 16 amino acids. Here the CDR3 reads CASSFGQGGYNSPLHF. The CDR3 DNA reads TGTGCCAGCAGCTTCGGACAGGGTGGTTATAATTCACCCCTCCACTTT.